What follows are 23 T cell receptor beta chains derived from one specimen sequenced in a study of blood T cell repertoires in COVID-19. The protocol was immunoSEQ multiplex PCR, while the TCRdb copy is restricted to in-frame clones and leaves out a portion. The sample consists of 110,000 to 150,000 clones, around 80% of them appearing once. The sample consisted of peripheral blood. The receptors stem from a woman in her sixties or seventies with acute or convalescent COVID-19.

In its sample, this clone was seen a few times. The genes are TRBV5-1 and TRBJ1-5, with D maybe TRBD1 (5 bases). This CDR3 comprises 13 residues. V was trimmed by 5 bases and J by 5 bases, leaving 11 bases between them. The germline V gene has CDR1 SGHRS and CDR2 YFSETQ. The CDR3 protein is CASRQGLDQPQHF. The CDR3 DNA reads TGCGCCAGCAGGCAGGGATTGGATCAGCCCCAGCATTTT.

The CDR3 is CASSRRLAGGSEQFF. The CDR3, as DNA: TGTGCCAGCAGTCGACGACTAGCGGGAGGATCTGAGCAGTTCTTC. The V and J genes are TRBV27 and TRBJ2-1, with 13 bases identical to TRBD2. The CDR3 totals 15 residues. CDR1 is MNHEY and CDR2 is SMNVEV in the germline V gene (reference sequence). The V gene end was trimmed by 5 bases and the J gene end by 9 bases; junction bases not matched to a gene: 7.

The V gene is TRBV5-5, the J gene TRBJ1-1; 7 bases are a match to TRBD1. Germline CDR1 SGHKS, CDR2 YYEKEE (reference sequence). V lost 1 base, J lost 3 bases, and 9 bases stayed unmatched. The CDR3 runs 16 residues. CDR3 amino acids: CASSLFISTGHTEAFF. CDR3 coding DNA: TGTGCCAGCAGCTTGTTTATCTCGACAGGGCACACTGAAGCTTTCTTT.

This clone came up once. The CDR3 bases are TGCGCCAGCAGCTTGACAGGGGGGGTCGGCGAGACCCAGTACTTC. Translating gives CASSLTGGVGETQYF. The chain couples TRBV5-1 to TRBJ2-5; weak D call: TRBD1 (8 bases). Germline loops: CDR1 SGHRS, CDR2 YFSETQ. Trimming stripped 1 base from V and 5 bases from J, with 15 bases between. The CDR3 length is 15 residues.

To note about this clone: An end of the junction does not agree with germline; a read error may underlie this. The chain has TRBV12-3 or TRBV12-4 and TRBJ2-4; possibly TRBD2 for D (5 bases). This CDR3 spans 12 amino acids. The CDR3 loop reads CASSFAGQTPDF. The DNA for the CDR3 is TGTGCCAGCAGTTTCGCGGGCCAGACCCCCGACTTC.

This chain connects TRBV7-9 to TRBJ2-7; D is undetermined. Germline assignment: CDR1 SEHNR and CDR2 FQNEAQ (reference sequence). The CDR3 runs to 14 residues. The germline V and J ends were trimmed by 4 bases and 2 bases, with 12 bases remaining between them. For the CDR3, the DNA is TGTGCCAGCAGCTCACGGGTAACACCCTACGAGCAGTACTTC. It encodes CASSSRVTPYEQYF.

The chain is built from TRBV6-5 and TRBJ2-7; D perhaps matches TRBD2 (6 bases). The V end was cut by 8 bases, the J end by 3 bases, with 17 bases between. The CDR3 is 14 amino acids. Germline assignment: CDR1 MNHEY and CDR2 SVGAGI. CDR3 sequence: CASSLAGLNYEQYF. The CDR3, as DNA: TGTGCCAGCTCATTGGCGGGACTGAACTACGAGCAGTACTTC.

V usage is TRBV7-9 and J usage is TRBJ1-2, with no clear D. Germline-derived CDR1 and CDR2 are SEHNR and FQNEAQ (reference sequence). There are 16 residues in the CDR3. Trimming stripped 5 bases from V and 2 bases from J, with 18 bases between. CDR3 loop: CASSTTSIDGNYGYTF. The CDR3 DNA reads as TGTGCCAGCAGCACTACCTCAATCGACGGAAACTATGGCTACACCTTC.

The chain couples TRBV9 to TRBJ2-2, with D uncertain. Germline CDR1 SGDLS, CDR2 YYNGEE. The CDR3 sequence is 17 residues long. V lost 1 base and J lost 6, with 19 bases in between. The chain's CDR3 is CASSVSPGGNAPGELFF. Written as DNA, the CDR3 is TGTGCCAGCAGCGTAAGCCCTGGCGGCAACGCCCCCGGGGAGCTGTTTTTT. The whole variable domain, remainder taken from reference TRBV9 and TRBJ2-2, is DSGVTQTPKHLITATGQRVTLRCSPRSGDLSVYWYQQSLDQGLQFLIQYYNGEERAKGNILERFSAQQFPDLHSELNLSSLELGDSALYFCASSVSPGGNAPGELFFGEGSRLTVL.

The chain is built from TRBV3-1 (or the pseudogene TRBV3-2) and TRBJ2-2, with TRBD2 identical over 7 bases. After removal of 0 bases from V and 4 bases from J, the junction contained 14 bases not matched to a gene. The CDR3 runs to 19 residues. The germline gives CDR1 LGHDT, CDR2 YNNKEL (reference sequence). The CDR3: CASSQDRPSWREITGELFF. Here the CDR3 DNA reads TGTGCCAGCAGCCAAGATAGGCCTAGTTGGCGGGAGATCACCGGGGAGCTGTTTTTT.

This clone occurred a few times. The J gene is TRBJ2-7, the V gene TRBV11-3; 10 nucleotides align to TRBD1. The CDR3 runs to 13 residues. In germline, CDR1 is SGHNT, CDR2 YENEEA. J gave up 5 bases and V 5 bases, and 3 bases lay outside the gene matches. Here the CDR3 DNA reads TGTGCCAGCAGCACCGGACAGGGGGACGAGCAGTACTTC. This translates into CASSTGQGDEQYF. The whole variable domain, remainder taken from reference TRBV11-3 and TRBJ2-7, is EAGVVQSPRYKIIEKKQPVAFWCNPISGHNTLYWYLQNLGQGPELLIRYENEEAVDDSQLPKDRFSAERLKGVDSTLKIQPAELGDSAVYLCASSTGQGDEQYFGPGTRLTVT.

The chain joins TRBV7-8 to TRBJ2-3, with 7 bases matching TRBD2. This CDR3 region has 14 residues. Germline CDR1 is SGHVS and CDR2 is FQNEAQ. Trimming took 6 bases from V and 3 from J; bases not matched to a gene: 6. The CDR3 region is CASRAGLGTDTQYF. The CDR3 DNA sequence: TGTGCCAGCAGAGCGGGACTCGGGACAGATACGCAGTATTTT.

The DNA for the CDR3 is TGTGCCTGGAAGGGGTGGTCCGGCGACAAGATCTATGGCTACACCTTC. Its protein product is CAWKGWSGDKIYGYTF. This rearrangement joins TRBV30 to TRBJ1-2, with D maybe TRBD1 (5 bases). The CDR3 covers 16 residues. The V gene lost 4 bases and the J gene lost 4 bases, with 22 bases spanning the gap. CDR1 and CDR2 from the germline V gene are GTSNPN and SVGIG (reference sequence).

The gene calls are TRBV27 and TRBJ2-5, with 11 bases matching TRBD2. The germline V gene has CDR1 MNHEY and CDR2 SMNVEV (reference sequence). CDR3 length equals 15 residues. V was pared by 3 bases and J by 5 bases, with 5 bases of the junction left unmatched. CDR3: CASSFIAGGRETQYF. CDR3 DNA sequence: TGTGCCAGCAGTTTCATAGCGGGAGGGAGGGAGACCCAGTACTTC.

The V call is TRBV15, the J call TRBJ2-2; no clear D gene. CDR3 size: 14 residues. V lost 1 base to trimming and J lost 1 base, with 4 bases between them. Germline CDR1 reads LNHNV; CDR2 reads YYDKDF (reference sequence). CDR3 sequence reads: CATSRGQNTGELFF. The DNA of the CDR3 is TGTGCCACCAGCAGAGGACAGAACACCGGGGAGCTGTTTTTT. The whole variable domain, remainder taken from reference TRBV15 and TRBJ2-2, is DAMVIQNPRYQVTQFGKPVTLSCSQTLNHNVMYWYQQKSSQAPKLLFHYYDKDFNNEADTPDNFQSRRPNTSFCFLDIRSPGLGDTAMYLCATSRGQNTGELFFGEGSRLTVL.

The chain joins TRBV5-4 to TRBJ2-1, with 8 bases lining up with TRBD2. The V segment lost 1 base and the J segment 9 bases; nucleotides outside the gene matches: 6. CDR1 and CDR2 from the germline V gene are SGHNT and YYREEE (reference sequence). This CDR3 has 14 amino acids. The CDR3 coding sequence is TGTGCCAGCAGCTTGACGGGAGGGGAAAGTGAGCAGTTCTTC. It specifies CASSLTGGESEQFF.

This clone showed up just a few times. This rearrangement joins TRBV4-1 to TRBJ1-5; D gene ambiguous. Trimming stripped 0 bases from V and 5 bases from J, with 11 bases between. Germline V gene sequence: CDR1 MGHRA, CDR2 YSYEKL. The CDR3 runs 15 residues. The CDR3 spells CASSQDSQNHQPQHF. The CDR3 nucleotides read TGCGCCAGCAGCCAAGATTCCCAGAACCATCAGCCCCAGCATTTT.

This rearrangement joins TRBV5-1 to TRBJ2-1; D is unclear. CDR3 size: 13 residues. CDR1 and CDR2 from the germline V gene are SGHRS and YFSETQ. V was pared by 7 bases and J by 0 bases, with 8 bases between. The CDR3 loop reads CASLPSSYNEQFF. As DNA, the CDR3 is TGCGCCAGCCTTCCGTCCTCCTACAATGAGCAGTTCTTC.

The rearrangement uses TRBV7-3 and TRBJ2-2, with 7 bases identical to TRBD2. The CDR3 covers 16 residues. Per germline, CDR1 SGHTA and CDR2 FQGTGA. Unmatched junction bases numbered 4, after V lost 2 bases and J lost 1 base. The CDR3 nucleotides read TGTGCCAGCAGCTTATGGCTAGCGGTGAACACCGGGGAGCTGTTTTTT. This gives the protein CASSLWLAVNTGELFF.

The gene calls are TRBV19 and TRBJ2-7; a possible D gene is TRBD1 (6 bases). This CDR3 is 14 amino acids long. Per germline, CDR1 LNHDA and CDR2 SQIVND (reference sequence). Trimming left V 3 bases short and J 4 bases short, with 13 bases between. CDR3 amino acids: CASSMDSRKYEQYF. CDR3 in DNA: TGTGCCAGTAGTATGGACAGTAGGAAGTACGAGCAGTACTTC.

CDR3 DNA sequence: TGCAGTGCTAGCTATTCCTACGAGCAGTACTTC. The encoded protein is CSASYSYEQYF. The chain is built from TRBV20-1 and TRBJ2-7; the D is unclear. The V end lost 3 bases, the J end lost 1 base, and 4 bases lay between the germline ends. The CDR3 sequence is 11 residues long. From germline, CDR1 is DFQATT and CDR2 SNEGSKA (reference sequence).

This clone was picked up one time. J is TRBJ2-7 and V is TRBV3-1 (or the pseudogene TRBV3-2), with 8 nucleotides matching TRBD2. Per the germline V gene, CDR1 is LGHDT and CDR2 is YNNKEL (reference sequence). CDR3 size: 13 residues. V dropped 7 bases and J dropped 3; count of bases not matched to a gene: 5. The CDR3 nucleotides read TGTGCCAGCACGGGTAGCGGGATCTACGAGCAGTACTTC. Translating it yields CASTGSGIYEQYF.

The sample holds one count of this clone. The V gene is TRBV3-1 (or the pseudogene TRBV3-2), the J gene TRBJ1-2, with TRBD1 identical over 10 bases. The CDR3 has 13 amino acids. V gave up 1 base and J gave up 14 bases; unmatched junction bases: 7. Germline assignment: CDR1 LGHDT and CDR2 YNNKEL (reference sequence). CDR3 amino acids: CASSQATGGRTTF. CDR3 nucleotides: TGTGCCAGCAGCCAAGCGACAGGGGGCAGAACTACCTTC.